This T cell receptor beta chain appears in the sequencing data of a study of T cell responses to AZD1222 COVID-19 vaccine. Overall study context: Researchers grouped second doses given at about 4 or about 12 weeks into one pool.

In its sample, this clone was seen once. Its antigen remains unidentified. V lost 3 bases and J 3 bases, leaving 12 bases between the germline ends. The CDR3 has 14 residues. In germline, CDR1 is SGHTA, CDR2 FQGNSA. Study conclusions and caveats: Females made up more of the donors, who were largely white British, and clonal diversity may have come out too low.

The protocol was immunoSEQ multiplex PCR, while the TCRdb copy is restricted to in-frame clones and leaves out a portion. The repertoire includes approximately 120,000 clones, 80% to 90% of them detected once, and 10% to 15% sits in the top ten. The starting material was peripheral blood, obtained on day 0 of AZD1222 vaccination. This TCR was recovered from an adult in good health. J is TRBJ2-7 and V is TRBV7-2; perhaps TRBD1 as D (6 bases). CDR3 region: CASSFKQGLYEQYF. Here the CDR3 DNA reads TGTGCCAGCAGCTTTAAACAGGGCCTCTACGAGCAGTACTTC.